This T cell receptor (beta chain) originates from a study of T cells in Graves' hyperthyroidism and ophthalmopathy (dated by TCRdb to the late 2010s). In the study overall: To identify TCR V-J signatures that set the groups apart, the researchers used a discovery cohort of 90 to 100 patients, made up of around 40 with Graves' ophthalmopathy and some 56 with stable Graves' hyperthyroidism. The paper reports TCR Vbeta CDR3 sequencing of over 130 peripheral blood samples: 43 ophthalmopathy, approximately 74 hyperthyroidism and around 17 progressor patients. In addition, the study compared T-cell repertoires in thyroid tissue and in blood from five to seven Graves' hyperthyroidism patients. After blood sampling, hyperthyroidism patients were treated with methimazole at a starting dose of 30 mg daily, and ophthalmopathy patients were treated with high-dose intravenous methylprednisolone. The 100 or so discovery patients were divided at random into training and test sets in a 7:3 ratio. Prospective prediction of ophthalmopathy was tested in an independent validation cohort of some 19 hyperthyroidism patients and some 17 patients who later progressed to ophthalmopathy. Paper-wide results and their limitations: No statistical method was used to fix the sample size in advance, and group allocation was not hidden from the investigators. A model built on a 13 V-J signature distinguished ophthalmopathy from stable hyperthyroidism, reaching 85% to 90% sensitivity and approximately 83% specificity in cross-validation and 80%/75% in testing. In validation, progression to ophthalmopathy was predicted by the model with roughly 71% sensitivity and under 85% specificity, a median of roughly 6.4 months before onset. Blood samples also contained most of the expanded thyroid clonotypes (frequency above 0.001), which suggests that blood repertoires may reflect thyroid immune responses.

Patients with uncontrolled infections, other autoimmune diseases, pregnancy or lactation were excluded. Diagnoses were established on the basis of clinical symptoms, serum thyroxine and TRAb, thyroid ultrasound, and orbital computed tomography. Total RNA was extracted with Trizol reagent, and quality was checked on an Agilent 2100 Bioanalyzer. The TCR beta CDR3 regions were amplified from the RNA transcripts. The first round of RT-PCR for the TCR CDR3 was performed with the HTBI primer set and the Qiagen OneStep RT-PCR kit. The libraries were constructed in a second round of multiplex PCR and then size-selected and purified. Libraries were sequenced paired-end with 100 bp reads on an Illumina HiSeq2000. The authors processed their data as follows. SOAPnuke was used to process the raw data, throwing out any read that contained adapters or uncalled bases, had a mean Phred below 15, or lacked an exact constant-primer or identifier match. High-quality paired reads were merged using COPE v1.2.5, and each unique nucleotide sequence was defined as a clonotype. Clonotypes were aligned to IMGT TRBV, TRBD and TRBJ reference segments using MiTCR v1.1. Only V-J combinations with frequency above 0.0001, covering 99.2% of repertoires, were analysed. A TCS score was defined as the ratio of F50 (clonal expansion) to E x V (chaos), with BLOSUM62-based TCRdist applied between CDR3 peptides within each V-J. Welch's t-statistics and random forest reduced some 510 V-J features to 13, which were used in a naive Bayes classifier (R e1071). The similarity between thyroid and blood repertoires was quantified using the Morisita-Horn index. TCRdb applied fastp at Q25 and MiXCR to the public reads, then kept only in-frame beta chains. One record per CDR3 amino acid sequence lists the most common genes and DNA. TCRdb's processing, not the study's, gives the V and J calls here. This sample holds about 700,000 distinct CDR3 sequences; 40% to 55% were observed only once. The ten largest clones capture under 8% of the sample.

In its sample, this clonotype was seen many times. Its antigen is still unknown. The sample holds no much larger clone one base away, and base qualities are not on file. CDR1 and CDR2, per the germline V gene, are ENHRY and SYGVKD. The CDR3, cysteine through phenylalanine, is 12 amino acids long. CDR3 DNA only is kept here, 36 bases in frame from base 1. The V and J ends are trimmed by 3 bases and 6 bases, leaving 5 bases between them. This sequence was found in an adult man with Graves' disease, either hyperthyroidism or ophthalmopathy (not recorded which). The chain links TRBV10-3 with TRBJ2-2, with no confidently assigned D gene. Sequencing was done on a sample of peripheral blood or thyroid tissue (not recorded which). In nucleotides, the sequence is TGTGCCATCAGTGAAGTCCCCGGGGAGCTGTTTTTT. It translates to CAISEVPGELFF.